This T cell receptor beta chain was identified in a study of T cell changes during pregnancy in multiple sclerosis. Germline CDR1 is ENHRY and CDR2 is SYGVKD. CDR3 length: 13 residues. Trimming at V came to 6 bases and at J to 4 bases, leaving 2 bases not matched to a gene. Profiling relied on immunoSEQ multiplex PCR, and the TCRdb table lists in-frame clones only, not all of them. The table includes under 110,000 clones, about 90% detected once. This sequence was found in a female donor with multiple sclerosis, enrolled in a pregnancy study. V gene TRBV10-3 combines with J gene TRBJ2-5, with TRBD2 matching over 10 bases. Sequencing used peripheral blood, obtained before pregnancy. As DNA, the CDR3 is TGTGCCATCAGACGACTAGCGGGAGAGACCCAGTACTTC. It translates to CAIRRLAGETQYF.